These 18 T cell receptor beta chains share one sample of origin, sequenced in a study of chemoradiotherapy in HPV16-positive cancers. Assay used: immunoSEQ multiplex PCR; TCRdb lists only in-frame clones, some missing. The table has roughly 15,000 clones, approximately 89% seen once; the top ten hold roughly 4.5%. The sequencing used tumor tissue, collected from a patient who underwent chemoradiotherapy. The receptors originated from a human donor with HPV-associated anogenital cancer.

This chain connects TRBV11-3 to TRBJ2-1; 15 positions match TRBD2. The CDR3 has 18 residues. Germline loops: CDR1 SGHNT, CDR2 YENEEA. Trimming at V came to 5 bases and at J to 2 bases, leaving 7 bases not matched to a gene. This CDR3 reads CASSTPGLAGGPYNEQFF. DNA for the CDR3: TGTGCCAGCAGCACCCCGGGACTAGCGGGAGGTCCCTACAATGAGCAGTTCTTC.

The gene calls are TRBV15 and TRBJ2-1; 10 bases align to TRBD2. The CDR3 is made up of 17 amino acids. Germline CDR1 is LNHNV and CDR2 is YYDKDF (reference sequence). Trimming cost V 0 bases and J 7 bases; bases outside gene matches: 9. The CDR3 is CATSRDSSSGRGNEQFF. In nucleotides, the CDR3 is TGTGCCACCAGCAGAGATAGTTCCAGCGGGAGGGGGAATGAGCAGTTCTTC.

The chain has TRBV19 and TRBJ1-2; unclear D gene. Germline loops: CDR1 LNHDA, CDR2 SQIVND (reference sequence). V lost 2 bases and J lost 8, with 21 bases in between. The CDR3 covers 16 residues. Here the CDR3 DNA reads TGTGCCAGTAGTATATCGGCAGATTATGAGAGCGACGGCTACACCTTC. This gives the protein CASSISADYESDGYTF. Full variable domain (rest looked up from reference TRBV19 and TRBJ1-2): DGGITQSPKYLFRKEGQNVTLSCEQNLNHDAMYWYRQDPGQGLRLIYYSQIVNDFQKGDIAEGYSVSREKKESFPLTVTSAQKNPTAFYLCASSISADYESDGYTFGSGTRLTVV.

The chain recombines TRBV19 with TRBJ1-5; 7 nucleotides match TRBD1. V lost 7 bases to trimming and J lost 4 bases; unmatched junction nucleotides: 10. In germline, CDR1 is LNHDA, CDR2 SQIVND (reference sequence). The CDR3 loop spans 15 amino acids. The DNA for the CDR3 is TGTGCCAGTATCAAAGAGGGGGCGGGTAATCAGCCCCAGCATTTT. Amino acids: CASIKEGAGNQPQHF.

V and J are TRBV19 and TRBJ2-1, with 7 positions matching TRBD2. CDR3 size: 14 residues. Germline CDR1 and CDR2: LNHDA and SQIVND (reference sequence). V shed 6 bases, J shed 2 bases, and the junction held 4 bases outside the gene matches. CDR3 protein: CASRGGVTYNEQFF. In DNA form, the CDR3 reads TGTGCCAGTAGGGGGGGGGTGACCTACAATGAGCAGTTCTTC.

A word on this clone: Distinct nucleotide sequences in the sample also encode this CDR3. This sequence joins TRBV30 and TRBJ1-6; 7 bases are shared with TRBD1. This CDR3 has 14 residues. In germline, CDR1 is GTSNPN, CDR2 SVGIG (reference sequence). V lost 1 base and J lost 5; bases outside the gene matches: 2. The CDR3 protein is CAWSAGQDNSPLHF. The CDR3 bases are TGTGCCTGGAGTGCCGGACAGGATAATTCACCCCTCCACTTT. Using reference TRBV30 and TRBJ1-6 for the parts outside the CDR3, the full variable domain is SQTIHQWPATLVQPVGSPLSLECTVEGTSNPNLYWYRQAAGRGLQLLFYSVGIGQISSEVPQNLSASRPQDRQFILSSKKLLLSDSGFYLCAWSAGQDNSPLHFGNGTRLTVT.

The chain recombines TRBV5-1 with TRBJ2-7, with 9 bases fitting TRBD1. J lost 2 bases, V lost 1 base, and 4 bases had no gene match. The CDR3 runs to 15 residues. Per germline, CDR1 SGHRS and CDR2 YFSETQ. CDR3 coding DNA: TGCGCCAGCAGCTTGCTGGGACAGGGCACCTACGAGCAGTACTTC. Encoded protein: CASSLLGQGTYEQYF.

J is TRBJ2-3 and V is TRBV19, with D unresolved. The CDR3 has 13 residues. The germline CDR1 and CDR2 sequences are LNHDA and SQIVND (reference sequence). With 0 bases removed from V and 6 bases from J, the gap between germline ends came to 7 bases. The CDR3 spells CASSIDKPDTQYF. The DNA for the CDR3 is TGTGCCAGTAGTATAGACAAACCGGATACGCAGTATTTT.

This clone was recorded only once. The chain recombines TRBV10-3 with TRBJ2-3, with D possibly being TRBD2 (5 bases). CDR1 and CDR2 (germline): ENHRY, SYGVKD. The CDR3 extends over 14 amino acids. Trimming shortened V by 3 bases and J by 2 bases, and 9 bases separated the two germline ends. CDR3 amino acids: CAISEGGNTDTQYF. DNA of the CDR3: TGTGCCATCAGTGAAGGAGGAAACACAGATACGCAGTATTTT.

The chain joins TRBV29-1 to TRBJ1-1; D uncertain. The V end was cut by 1 base, the J end by 1 base, with 4 bases between. Per the germline V gene, CDR1 is SQVTM and CDR2 is ANQGSEA. The CDR3 covers 12 residues. CDR3 nucleotides: TGCAGCGTTGAAGCACAGAACACTGAAGCTTTCTTT. Its protein product is CSVEAQNTEAFF.

This clone was seen a single time. V gene TRBV11-2 combines with J gene TRBJ2-3; 9 positions agree with TRBD1. The CDR3 extends over 15 amino acids. With V trimmed by 5 bases and J by 2 bases, 5 bases remained unmatched. The germline CDR1 and CDR2 sequences are SGHAT and FQNNGV. The DNA of the CDR3 is TGTGCCAGCAGCCCGGGGACAGGGTCCACAGATACGCAGTATTTT. Translation: CASSPGTGSTDTQYF.

The chain joins TRBV7-2 to TRBJ2-5, with D unresolved. Germline V gene lookup returns CDR1 SGHTA and CDR2 FQGNSA. The CDR3 contains 12 residues. V lost 2 bases and J lost 4, with 5 bases in between. This chain's CDR3 is CASSLYAETQYF. For the CDR3, the DNA is TGTGCCAGCAGCTTATATGCAGAGACCCAGTACTTC.

The V and J genes are TRBV15 and TRBJ2-5, with unresolved D. The V end was cut by 0 bases, the J end by 4 bases, with 3 bases between. CDR1 and CDR2 from the germline V gene are LNHNV and YYDKDF (reference sequence). The CDR3 consists of 12 residues. CDR3 sequence reads: CATSRDRETQYF. Here the CDR3 DNA reads TGTGCCACCAGCAGAGATAGAGAGACCCAGTACTTC.

The gene calls are TRBV15 and TRBJ2-3; TRBD2 is a possible D gene (7 bases). The CDR3 runs 15 residues. The V and J ends lost 3 bases and 3 bases respectively, with 13 bases between them. Per germline, CDR1 LNHNV and CDR2 YYDKDF (reference sequence). CDR3 sequence: CATSSEGEGTDTQYF. As DNA, the CDR3 is TGTGCCACCAGCAGCGAGGGGGAGGGGACAGATACGCAGTATTTT.

This clone appeared a single time. The chain joins TRBV30 to TRBJ1-6, with D unclear. The CDR3 is 14 amino acids. The ends were cut back, 0 bases at V and 9 bases at J, with 12 bases in the middle. The germline V gene encodes CDR1 GTSNPN and CDR2 SVGIG (reference sequence). CDR3 nucleotides: TGTGCCTGGAGTGTTAGGGAGGCGGGTTCACCCCTCCACTTT. Translating gives CAWSVREAGSPLHF.

The rearrangement links TRBV7-3 to TRBJ2-3; the D gene is possibly TRBD2 (5 bases). This CDR3 comprises 12 residues. Trimming removed 4 bases at V and 4 bases at J, with 6 bases between. Germline assignment: CDR1 SGHTA and CDR2 FQGTGA. The CDR3 is CASSYGADTQYF. The CDR3 bases are TGTGCCAGCAGCTACGGGGCAGATACGCAGTATTTT.

The chain has TRBV5-4 and TRBJ2-3; 8 nucleotides agree with TRBD2. Germline trimming cut 5 bases from V and 3 bases from J; bases unmatched to any gene: 8. CDR3 size: 15 residues. Germline CDR1 SGHNT, CDR2 YYREEE (reference sequence). The CDR3 here is CASRDQRESTDTQYF. The DNA for the CDR3 is TGTGCCAGCAGAGATCAGCGGGAGTCAACAGATACGCAGTATTTT.

The chain uses TRBV29-1 and TRBJ1-1, with a weak D call TRBD1 (5 bases). Trimming stripped 4 bases from V and 5 bases from J, with 14 bases between. The CDR3 spans 13 residues. Germline-derived CDR1 and CDR2 are SQVTM and ANQGSEA. CDR3 coding DNA: TGCAGCGTTGGACAGCGGAGCCTTACTGAAGCTTTCTTT. Its protein is CSVGQRSLTEAFF.